These 4 T cell receptor beta chains were sequenced from one sample in a study of cytomegalovirus exposure and HLA in healthy donors. Use of 60 Vbeta and 13 Jbeta primers characterized the PCR. Sequencing was performed with immunoSEQ multiplex PCR; in TCRdb, only in-frame clones are kept and a portion is missing. This sample's table reports over 55,000 clones. Sequencing used PBMCs. The receptors here all came from a boy between 10 and 17 years old in good health and CMV-seronegative.

This chain joins TRBV5-4 and TRBJ2-1; tentatively, D is TRBD2 (5 bases). V dropped 5 bases and J dropped 0 bases, with 12 bases sitting between them. Germline assignment: CDR1 SGHNT and CDR2 YYREEE (reference sequence). The CDR3 extends over 15 amino acids. CDR3 nucleotide sequence: TGTGCCAGCAGGGCGGACTCCAGCTCCTACAATGAGCAGTTCTTC. As protein: CASRADSSSYNEQFF.

By frequency, this clone registers medium-sized. The chain couples TRBV1 to TRBJ1-3; TRBD1 is taken as the D call from the table, unchecked against the DNA. TRBV1 is annotated as a pseudogene. The CDR3 has 15 amino acids. CDR3 nucleotide sequence: TGCACCAGCAGCCTTGGACAGGCGGCGAGTAACACCATATATTTT. Protein sequence: CTSSLGQAASNTIYF.

To note about this clone: The junction departs from germline at one end; a sequencing error may be responsible. The sample contains more than one DNA sequence encoding this CDR3. The rearrangement links TRBV19 to TRBJ1-5; 10 bases fit TRBD1. CDR3 length: 15 residues. Looked up from germline, CDR1 is LNHDA and CDR2 is SQIVND (reference sequence). CDR3 sequence (DNA): TGCGCCAGTAGCGAGCTGGGACAGGGGAATCAGCCCCAGCATTTT. Protein: CASSELGQGNQPQHF.

This chain links TRBV18 with TRBJ1-1; no clear D gene. V dropped 6 bases and J dropped 8 bases, with 10 bases sitting between them. The CDR3 length is 11 residues. The V gene's germline CDR1 is KGHSH and CDR2 LQKENI. CDR3 in DNA: TGTGCCAGCTCCGAGGGAGGGGAAGCTTTCTTT. It encodes CASSEGGEAFF. Together with reference TRBV18 and TRBJ1-1, the CDR3 gives the full variable domain: NAGVMQNPRHLVRRRGQEARLRCSPMKGHSHVYWYRQLPEEGLKFMVYLQKENIIDESGMPKERFSAEFPKEGPSILRIQQVVRGDSAAYFCASSEGGEAFFGQGTRLTVV.